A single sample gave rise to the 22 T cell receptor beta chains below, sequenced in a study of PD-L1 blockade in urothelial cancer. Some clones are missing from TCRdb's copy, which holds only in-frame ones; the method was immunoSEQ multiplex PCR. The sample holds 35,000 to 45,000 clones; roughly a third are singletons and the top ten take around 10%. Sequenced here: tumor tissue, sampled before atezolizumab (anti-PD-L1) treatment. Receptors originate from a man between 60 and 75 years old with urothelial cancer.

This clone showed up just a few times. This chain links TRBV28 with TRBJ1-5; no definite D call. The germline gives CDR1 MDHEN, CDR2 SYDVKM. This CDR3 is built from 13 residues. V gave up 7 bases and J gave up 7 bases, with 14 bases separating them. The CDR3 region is CASMSGRRQPQHF. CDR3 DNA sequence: TGTGCCAGCATGTCGGGCAGAAGACAGCCCCAGCATTTT.

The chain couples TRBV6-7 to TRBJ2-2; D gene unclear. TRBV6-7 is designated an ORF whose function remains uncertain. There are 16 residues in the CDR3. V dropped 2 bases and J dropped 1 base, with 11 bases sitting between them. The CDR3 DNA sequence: TGTGCCAGCAGTTACGGCCGGAGAGGGAACACCGGGGAGCTGTTTTTT. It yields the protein CASSYGRRGNTGELFF.

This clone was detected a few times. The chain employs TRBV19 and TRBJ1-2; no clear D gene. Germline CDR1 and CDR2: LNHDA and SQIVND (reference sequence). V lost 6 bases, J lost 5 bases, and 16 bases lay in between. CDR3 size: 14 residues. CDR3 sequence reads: CASSPSETAYGYTF. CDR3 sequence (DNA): TGTGCCAGTAGCCCCTCCGAGACGGCTTATGGCTACACCTTC.

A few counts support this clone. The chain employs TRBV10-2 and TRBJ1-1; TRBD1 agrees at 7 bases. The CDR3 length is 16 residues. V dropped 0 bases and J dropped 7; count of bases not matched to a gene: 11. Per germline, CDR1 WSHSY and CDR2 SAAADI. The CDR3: CASSESLGGAGYEAFF. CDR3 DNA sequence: TGCGCCAGCAGTGAGTCGTTAGGGGGCGCAGGGTATGAAGCTTTCTTT.

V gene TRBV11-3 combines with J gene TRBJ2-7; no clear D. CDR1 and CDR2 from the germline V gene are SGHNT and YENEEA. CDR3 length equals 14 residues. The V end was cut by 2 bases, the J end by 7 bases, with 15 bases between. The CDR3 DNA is TGTGCCAGCAGCTTACTCGGTTCAAACGGTGAGCAGTACTTC. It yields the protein CASSLLGSNGEQYF.

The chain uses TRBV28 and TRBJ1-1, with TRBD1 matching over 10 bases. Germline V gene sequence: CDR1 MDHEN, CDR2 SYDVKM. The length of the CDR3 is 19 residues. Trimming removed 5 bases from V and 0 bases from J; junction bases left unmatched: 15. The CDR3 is CASSRYGTGELIVNTEAFF. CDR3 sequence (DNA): TGTGCCAGCAGTCGTTATGGGACAGGGGAATTGATTGTGAACACTGAAGCTTTCTTT.

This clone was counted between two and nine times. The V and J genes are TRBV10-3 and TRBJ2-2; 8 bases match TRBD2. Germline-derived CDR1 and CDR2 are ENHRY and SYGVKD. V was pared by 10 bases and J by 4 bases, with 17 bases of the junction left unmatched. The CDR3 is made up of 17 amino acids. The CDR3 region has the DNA TGTGCCACCGTGGCGGGGGGCCGGGGCAGTGGCACCGGGGAGCTGTTTTTT. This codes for CATVAGGRGSGTGELFF.

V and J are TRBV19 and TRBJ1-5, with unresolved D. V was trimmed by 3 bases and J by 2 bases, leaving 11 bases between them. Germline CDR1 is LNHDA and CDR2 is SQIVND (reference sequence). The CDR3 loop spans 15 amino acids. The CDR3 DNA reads TGTGCCAGTAGTATGAGCAGGATGGGCAATCAGCCCCAGCATTTT. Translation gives CASSMSRMGNQPQHF.

DNA of the CDR3: TGTGCCAGCAGTTTTGGGGAGTCGCAGGGGAGACTGCAAAATGAAAAACTGTTTTTT. As protein: CASSFGESQGRLQNEKLFF. The chain has TRBV28 and TRBJ1-4, with D perhaps matching TRBD1 (6 bases). Per the germline V gene, CDR1 is MDHEN and CDR2 is SYDVKM. The ends were cut back, 3 bases at V and 5 bases at J, with 25 bases in the middle. The CDR3 length is 19 residues.

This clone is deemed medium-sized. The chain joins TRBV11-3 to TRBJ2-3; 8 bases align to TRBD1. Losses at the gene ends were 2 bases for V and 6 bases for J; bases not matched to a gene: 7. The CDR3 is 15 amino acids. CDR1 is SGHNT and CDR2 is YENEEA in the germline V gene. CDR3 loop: CASSLSGTGRDTQYF. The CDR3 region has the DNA TGTGCCAGCAGCTTATCCGGGACAGGAAGGGATACGCAGTATTTT.

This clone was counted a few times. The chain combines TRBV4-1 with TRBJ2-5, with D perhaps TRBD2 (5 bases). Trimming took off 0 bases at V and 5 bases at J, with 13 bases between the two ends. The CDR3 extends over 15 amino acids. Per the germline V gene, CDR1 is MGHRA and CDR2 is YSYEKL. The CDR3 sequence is CASSQDGLAGETQYF. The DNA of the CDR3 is TGCGCCAGCAGCCAAGATGGACTGGCCGGGGAGACCCAGTACTTC.

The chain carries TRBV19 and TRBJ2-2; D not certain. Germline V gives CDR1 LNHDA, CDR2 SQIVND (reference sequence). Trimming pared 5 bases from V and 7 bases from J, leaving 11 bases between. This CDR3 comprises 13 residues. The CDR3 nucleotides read TGTGCCAGTAGTTCCGCCTTCATCGGGGAGCTGTTTTTT. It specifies CASSSAFIGELFF.

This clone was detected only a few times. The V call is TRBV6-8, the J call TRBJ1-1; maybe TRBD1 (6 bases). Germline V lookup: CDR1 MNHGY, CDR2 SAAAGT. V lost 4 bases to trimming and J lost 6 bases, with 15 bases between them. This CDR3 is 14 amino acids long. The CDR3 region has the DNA TGTGCCAGCAGTTTAGGACAGTGGGGGTCTGAAGCTTTCTTT. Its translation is CASSLGQWGSEAFF.

CDR3 in amino acids: CASSHTIYNEQFF. In DNA form, the CDR3 reads TGCGCCAGCAGTCATACGATCTACAATGAGCAGTTCTTC. The chain is built from TRBV23-1 and TRBJ2-1; no firm D call. TRBV23-1 is classed as an ORF, of uncertain function. The CDR3 extends over 13 amino acids. V was shortened by 3 bases and J by 3 bases, with 6 bases between the two germline ends.

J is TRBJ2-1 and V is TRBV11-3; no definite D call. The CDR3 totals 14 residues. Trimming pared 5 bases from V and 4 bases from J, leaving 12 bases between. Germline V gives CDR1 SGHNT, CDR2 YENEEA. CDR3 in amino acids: CASSPGQGYNEQFF. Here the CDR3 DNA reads TGTGCCAGCAGCCCCGGCCAAGGGTACAATGAGCAGTTCTTC. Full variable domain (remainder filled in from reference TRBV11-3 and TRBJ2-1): EAGVVQSPRYKIIEKKQPVAFWCNPISGHNTLYWYLQNLGQGPELLIRYENEEAVDDSQLPKDRFSAERLKGVDSTLKIQPAELGDSAVYLCASSPGQGYNEQFFGPGTRLTVL.

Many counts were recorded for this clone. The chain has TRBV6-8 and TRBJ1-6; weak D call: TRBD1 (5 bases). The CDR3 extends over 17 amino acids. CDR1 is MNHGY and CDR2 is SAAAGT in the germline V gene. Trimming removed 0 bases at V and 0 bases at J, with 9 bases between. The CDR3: CASSYSGGSSYNSPLHF. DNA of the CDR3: TGTGCCAGCAGTTACTCCGGGGGGAGCTCCTATAATTCACCCCTCCACTTT.

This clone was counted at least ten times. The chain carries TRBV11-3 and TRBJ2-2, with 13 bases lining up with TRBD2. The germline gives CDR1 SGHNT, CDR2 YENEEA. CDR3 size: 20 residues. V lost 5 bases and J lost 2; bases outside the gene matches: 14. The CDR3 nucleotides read TGTGCCAGCAGCGTAATCACACTAGCGGGAGGGCCGTCAAACACCGGGGAGCTGTTTTTT. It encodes CASSVITLAGGPSNTGELFF.

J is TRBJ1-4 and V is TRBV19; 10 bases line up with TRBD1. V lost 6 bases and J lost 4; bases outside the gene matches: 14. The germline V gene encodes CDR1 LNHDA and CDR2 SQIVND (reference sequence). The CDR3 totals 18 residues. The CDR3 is CASSPPGTGAIYNEKLFF. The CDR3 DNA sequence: TGTGCCAGTAGCCCACCCGGGACAGGGGCGATATATAATGAAAAACTGTTTTTT.

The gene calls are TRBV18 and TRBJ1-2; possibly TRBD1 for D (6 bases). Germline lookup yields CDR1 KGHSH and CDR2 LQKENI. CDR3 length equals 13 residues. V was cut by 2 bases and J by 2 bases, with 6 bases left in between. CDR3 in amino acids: CASSPGQNYGYTF. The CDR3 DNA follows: TGTGCCAGCTCACCAGGACAGAACTATGGCTACACCTTC.

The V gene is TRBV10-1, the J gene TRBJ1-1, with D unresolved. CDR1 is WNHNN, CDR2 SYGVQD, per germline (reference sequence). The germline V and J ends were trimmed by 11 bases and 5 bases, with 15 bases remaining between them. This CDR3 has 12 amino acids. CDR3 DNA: TGCGCCGGCCGGGTACTTGGGACTGAAGCTTTCTTT. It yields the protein CAGRVLGTEAFF.

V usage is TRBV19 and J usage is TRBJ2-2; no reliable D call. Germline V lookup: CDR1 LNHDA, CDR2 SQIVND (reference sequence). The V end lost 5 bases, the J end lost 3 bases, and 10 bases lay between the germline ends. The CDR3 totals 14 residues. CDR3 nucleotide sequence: TGTGCCAGTAGTCTCCCTCGTTACACCGGGGAGCTGTTTTTT. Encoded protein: CASSLPRYTGELFF.

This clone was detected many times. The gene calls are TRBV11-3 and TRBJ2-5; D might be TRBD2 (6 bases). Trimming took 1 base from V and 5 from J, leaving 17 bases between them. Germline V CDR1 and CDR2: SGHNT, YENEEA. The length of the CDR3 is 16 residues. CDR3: CASSLGRAPSLETQYF. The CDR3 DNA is TGTGCCAGCAGCTTAGGGAGGGCGCCTAGTCTGGAGACCCAGTACTTC.